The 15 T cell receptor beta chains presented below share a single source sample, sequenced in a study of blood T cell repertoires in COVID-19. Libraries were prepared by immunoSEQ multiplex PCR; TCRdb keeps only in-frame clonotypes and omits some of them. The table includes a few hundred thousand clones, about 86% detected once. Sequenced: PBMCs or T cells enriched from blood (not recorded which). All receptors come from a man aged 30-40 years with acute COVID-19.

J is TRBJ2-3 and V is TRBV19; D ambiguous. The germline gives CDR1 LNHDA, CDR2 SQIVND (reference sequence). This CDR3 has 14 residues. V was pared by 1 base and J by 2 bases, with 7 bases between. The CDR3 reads CASSIALSTDTQYF. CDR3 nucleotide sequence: TGTGCCAGTAGTATAGCCCTATCCACAGATACGCAGTATTTT. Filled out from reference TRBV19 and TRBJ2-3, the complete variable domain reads DGGITQSPKYLFRKEGQNVTLSCEQNLNHDAMYWYRQDPGQGLRLIYYSQIVNDFQKGDIAEGYSVSREKKESFPLTVTSAQKNPTAFYLCASSIALSTDTQYFGPGTRLTVL.

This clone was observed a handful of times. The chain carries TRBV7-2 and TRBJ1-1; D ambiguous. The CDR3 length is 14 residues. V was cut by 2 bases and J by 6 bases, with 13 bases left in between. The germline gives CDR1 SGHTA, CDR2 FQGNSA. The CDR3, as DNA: TGTGCCAGCAGCTTATTACCAGGTGGGTCTGAAGCTTTCTTT. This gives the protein CASSLLPGGSEAFF.

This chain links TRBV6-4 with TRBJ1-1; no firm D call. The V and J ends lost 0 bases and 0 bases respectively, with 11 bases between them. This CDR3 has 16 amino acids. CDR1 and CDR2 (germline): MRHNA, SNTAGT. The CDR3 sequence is CASSDSYAGVNTEAFF. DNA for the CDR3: TGTGCCAGCAGTGACTCGTATGCGGGAGTGAACACTGAAGCTTTCTTT.

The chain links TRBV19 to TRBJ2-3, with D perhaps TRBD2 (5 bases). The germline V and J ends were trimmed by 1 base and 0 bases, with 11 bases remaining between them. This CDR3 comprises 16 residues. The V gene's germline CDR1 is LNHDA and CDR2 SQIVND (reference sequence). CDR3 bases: TGTGCCAGTAGTATAGCAGGTGGAGGCAGCACAGATACGCAGTATTTT. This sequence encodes CASSIAGGGSTDTQYF.

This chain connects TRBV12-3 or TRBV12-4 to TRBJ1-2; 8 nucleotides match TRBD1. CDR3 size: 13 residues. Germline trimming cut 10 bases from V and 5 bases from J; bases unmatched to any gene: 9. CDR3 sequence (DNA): TGTGCCAAGGCCTCGACAGGGGTGTATGGCTACACCTTC. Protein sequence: CAKASTGVYGYTF.

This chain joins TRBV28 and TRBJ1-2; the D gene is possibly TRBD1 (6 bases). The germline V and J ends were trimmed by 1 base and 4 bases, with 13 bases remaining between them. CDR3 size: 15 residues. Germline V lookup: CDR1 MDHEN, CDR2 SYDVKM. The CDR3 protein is CASSLYRTELYGYTF. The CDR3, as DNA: TGTGCCAGCAGTTTATACAGGACAGAGCTCTATGGCTACACCTTC.

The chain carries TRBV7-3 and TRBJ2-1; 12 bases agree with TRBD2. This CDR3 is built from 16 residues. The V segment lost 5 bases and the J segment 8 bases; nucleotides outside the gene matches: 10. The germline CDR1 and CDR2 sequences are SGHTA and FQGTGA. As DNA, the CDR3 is TGTGCCAGCAGCCTCCTGACTAGCGGGAGTATGGATGAGCAGTTCTTC. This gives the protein CASSLLTSGSMDEQFF.

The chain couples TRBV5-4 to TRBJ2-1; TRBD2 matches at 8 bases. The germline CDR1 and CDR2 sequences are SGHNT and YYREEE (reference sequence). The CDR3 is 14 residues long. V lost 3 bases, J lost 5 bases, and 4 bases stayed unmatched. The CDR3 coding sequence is TGTGCCAGCAGCTGGGGACTAGGAGACAATGAGCAGTTCTTC. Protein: CASSWGLGDNEQFF. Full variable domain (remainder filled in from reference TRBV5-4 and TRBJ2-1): ETGVTQSPTHLIKTRGQQVTLRCSSQSGHNTVSWYQQALGQGPQFIFQYYREEENGRGNFPPRFSGLQFPNYSSELNVNALELDDSALYLCASSWGLGDNEQFFGPGTRLTVL.

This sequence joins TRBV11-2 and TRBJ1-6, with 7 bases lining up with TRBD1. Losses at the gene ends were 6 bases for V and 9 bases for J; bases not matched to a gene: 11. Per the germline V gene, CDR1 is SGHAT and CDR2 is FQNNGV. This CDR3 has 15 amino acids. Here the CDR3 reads CASSPGTVEGSPLHF. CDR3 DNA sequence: TGTGCCAGCAGTCCTGGGACAGTAGAAGGTTCACCCCTCCACTTT.

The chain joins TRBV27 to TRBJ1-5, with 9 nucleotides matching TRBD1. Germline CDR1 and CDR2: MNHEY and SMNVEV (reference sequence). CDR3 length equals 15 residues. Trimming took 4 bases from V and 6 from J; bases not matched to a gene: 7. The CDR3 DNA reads TGTGCCAGCAGTTCCTGGACAGGGGTGGGTCAGCCCCAGCATTTT. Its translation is CASSSWTGVGQPQHF.

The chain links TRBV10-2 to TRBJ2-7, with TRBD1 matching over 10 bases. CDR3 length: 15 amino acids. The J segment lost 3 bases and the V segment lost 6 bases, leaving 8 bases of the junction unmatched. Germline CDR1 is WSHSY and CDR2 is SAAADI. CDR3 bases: TGCGCCAGCAGAAACGCCGGGACAGGGGTCTACGAGCAGTACGTC. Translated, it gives CASRNAGTGVYEQYV.

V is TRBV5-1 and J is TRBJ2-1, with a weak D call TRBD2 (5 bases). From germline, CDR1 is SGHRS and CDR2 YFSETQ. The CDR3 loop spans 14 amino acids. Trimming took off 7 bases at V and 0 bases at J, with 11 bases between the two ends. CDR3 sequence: CASAGRSSYNEQFF. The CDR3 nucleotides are TGCGCCAGCGCGGGCAGAAGCTCCTACAATGAGCAGTTCTTC.

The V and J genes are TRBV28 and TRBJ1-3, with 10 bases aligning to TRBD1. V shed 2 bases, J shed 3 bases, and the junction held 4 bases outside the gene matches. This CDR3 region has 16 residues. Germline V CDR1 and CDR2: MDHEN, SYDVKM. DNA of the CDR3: TGTGCCAGCAGTTTACCGGGGACAGGGGTTGGAAACACCATATATTTT. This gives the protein CASSLPGTGVGNTIYF.

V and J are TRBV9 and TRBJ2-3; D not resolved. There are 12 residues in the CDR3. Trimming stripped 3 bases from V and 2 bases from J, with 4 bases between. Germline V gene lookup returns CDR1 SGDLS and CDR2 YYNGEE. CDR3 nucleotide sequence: TGTGCCAGCAGCGGGCCCACAGATACGCAGTATTTT. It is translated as CASSGPTDTQYF.

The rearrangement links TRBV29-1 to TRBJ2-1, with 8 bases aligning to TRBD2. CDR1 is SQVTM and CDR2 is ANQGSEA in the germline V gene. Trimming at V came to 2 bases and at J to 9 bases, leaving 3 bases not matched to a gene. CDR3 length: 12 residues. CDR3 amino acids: CSVENGGAEQFF. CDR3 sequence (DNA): TGCAGCGTTGAAAACGGGGGGGCTGAGCAGTTCTTC.